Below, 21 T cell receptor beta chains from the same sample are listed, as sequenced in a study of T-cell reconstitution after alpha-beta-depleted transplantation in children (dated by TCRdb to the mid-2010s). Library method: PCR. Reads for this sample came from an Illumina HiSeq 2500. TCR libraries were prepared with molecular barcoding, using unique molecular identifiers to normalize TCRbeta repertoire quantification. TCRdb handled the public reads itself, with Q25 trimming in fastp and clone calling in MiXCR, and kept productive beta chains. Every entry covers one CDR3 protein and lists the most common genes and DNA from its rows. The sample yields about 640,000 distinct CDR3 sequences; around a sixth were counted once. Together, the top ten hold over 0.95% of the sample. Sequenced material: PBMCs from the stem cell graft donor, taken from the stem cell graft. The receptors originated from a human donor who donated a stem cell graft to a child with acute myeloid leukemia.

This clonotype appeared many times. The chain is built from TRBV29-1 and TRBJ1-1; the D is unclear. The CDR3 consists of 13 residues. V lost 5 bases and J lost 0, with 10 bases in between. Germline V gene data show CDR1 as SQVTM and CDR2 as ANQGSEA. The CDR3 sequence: CSVRRLMNTEAFF. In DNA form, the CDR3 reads TGCAGCGTTCGGAGACTGATGAACACTGAAGCTTTCTTT.

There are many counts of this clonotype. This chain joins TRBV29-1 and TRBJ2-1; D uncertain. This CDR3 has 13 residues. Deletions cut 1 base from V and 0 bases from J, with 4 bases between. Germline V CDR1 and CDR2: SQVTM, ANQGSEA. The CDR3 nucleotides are TGCAGCGTTGAAGTTTCCTCCTACAATGAGCAGTTCTTC. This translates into CSVEVSSYNEQFF.

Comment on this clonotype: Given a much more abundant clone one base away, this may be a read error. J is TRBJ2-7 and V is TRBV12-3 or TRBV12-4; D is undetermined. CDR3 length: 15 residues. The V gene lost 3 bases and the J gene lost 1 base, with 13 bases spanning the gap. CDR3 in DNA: TGTGCCAGCAGTTTCAGGAACCCAGCGTCCTACGAGCAGTACTTC. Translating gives CASSFRNPASYEQYF.

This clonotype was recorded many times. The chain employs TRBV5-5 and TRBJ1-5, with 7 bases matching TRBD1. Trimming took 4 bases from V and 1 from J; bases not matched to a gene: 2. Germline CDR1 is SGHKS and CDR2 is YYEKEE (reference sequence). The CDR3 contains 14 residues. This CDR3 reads CASSIQGSNQPQHF. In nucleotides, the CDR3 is TGTGCCAGCAGCATACAGGGGAGCAATCAGCCCCAGCATTTT.

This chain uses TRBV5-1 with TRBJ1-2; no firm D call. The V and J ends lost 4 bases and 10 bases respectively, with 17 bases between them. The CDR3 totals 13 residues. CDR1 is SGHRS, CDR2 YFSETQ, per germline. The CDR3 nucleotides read TGCGCCAGCAGCCTAGAAGGGTGGGATGACTACACCTTC. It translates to CASSLEGWDDYTF.

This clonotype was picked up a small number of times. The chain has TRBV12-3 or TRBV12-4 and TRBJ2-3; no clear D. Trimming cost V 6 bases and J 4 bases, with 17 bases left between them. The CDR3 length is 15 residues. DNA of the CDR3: TGTGCCAGCAGATCTAGTGAGTTATTCGCAGATACGCAGTATTTT. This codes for CASRSSELFADTQYF.

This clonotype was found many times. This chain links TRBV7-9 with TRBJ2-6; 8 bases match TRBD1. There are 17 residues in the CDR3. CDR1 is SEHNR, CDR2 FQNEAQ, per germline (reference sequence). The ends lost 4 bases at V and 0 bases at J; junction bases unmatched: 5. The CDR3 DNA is TGTGCCAGCAGCTCAGGACAGGGTCGCTCTGGGGCCAACGTCCTGACTTTC. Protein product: CASSSGQGRSGANVLTF.

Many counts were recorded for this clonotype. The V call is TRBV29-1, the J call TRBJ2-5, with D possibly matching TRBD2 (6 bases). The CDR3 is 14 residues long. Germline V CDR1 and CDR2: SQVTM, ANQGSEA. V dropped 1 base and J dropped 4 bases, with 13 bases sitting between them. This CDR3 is CSVEGRERRETQYF. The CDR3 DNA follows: TGCAGCGTTGAAGGACGGGAGCGTCGAGAGACCCAGTACTTC.

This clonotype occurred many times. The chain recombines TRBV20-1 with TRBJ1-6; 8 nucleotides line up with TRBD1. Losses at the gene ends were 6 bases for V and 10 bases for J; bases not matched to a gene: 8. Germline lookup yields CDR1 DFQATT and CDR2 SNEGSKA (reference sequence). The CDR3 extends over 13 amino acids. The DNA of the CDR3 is TGCAGTGCAACCGACAGGGGTTGGTCACCCCTCCACTTT. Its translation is CSATDRGWSPLHF.

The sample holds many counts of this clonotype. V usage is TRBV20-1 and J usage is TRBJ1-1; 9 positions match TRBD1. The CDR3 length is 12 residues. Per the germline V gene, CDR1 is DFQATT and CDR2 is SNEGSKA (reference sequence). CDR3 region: CRGRDRDTEAFF. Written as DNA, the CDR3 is TGCAGGGGACGGGACAGGGACACTGAAGCTTTCTTT.

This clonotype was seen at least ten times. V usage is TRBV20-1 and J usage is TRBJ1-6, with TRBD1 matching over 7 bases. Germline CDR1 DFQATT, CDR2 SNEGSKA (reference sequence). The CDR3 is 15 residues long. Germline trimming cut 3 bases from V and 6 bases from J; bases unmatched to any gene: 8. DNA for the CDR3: TGCAGTGCTAGCACAGGGGAGGGGATTAATTCACCCCTCCACTTT. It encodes CSASTGEGINSPLHF.

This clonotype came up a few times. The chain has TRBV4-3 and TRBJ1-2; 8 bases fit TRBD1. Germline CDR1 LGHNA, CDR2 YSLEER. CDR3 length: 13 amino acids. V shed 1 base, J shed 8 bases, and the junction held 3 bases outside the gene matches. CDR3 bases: TGCGCCAGCAGCCAAGGACAGGGGTTAGGCTACACCTTC. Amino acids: CASSQGQGLGYTF.

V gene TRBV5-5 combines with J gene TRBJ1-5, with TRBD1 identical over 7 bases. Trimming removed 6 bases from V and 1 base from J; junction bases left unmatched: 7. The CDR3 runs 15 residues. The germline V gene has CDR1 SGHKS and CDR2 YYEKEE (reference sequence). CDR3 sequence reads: CASTLTGLSNQPQHF. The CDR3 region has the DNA TGTGCCAGCACCCTGACAGGGCTGAGCAATCAGCCCCAGCATTTT.

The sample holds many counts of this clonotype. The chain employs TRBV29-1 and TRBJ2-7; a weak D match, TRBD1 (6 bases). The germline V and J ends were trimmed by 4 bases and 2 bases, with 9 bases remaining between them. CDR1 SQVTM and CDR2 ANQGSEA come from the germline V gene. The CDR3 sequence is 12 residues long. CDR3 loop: CSVAEGAYEQYF. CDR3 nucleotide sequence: TGCAGCGTTGCAGAGGGGGCCTACGAGCAGTACTTC.

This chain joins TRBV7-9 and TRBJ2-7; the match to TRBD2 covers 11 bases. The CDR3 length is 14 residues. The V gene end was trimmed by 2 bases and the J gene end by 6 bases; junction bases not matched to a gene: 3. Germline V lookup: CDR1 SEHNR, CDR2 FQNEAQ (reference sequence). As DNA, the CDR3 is TGTGCCAGCAGCTTACTAGCGGGGGGAGGCGAGCAGTACTTC. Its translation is CASSLLAGGGEQYF.

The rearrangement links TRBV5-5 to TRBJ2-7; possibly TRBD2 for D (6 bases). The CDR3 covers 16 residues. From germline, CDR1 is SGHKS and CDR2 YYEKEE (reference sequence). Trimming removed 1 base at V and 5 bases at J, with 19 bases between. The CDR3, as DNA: TGTGCCAGCAGCTTGTTCGGGGGTATCACCCTCCACGAGCAGTACTTC. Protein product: CASSLFGGITLHEQYF.

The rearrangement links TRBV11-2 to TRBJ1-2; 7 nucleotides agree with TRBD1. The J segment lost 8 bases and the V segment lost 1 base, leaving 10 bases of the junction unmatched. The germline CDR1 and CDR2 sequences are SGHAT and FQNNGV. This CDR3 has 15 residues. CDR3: CASSLADTGARGYTF. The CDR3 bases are TGTGCCAGCAGCTTAGCGGACACAGGGGCCAGGGGCTACACCTTC.

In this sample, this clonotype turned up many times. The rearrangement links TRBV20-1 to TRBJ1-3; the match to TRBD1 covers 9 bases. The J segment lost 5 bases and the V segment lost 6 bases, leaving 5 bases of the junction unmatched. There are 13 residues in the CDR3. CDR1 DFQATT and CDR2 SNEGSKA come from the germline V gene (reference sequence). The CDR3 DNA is TGCAGTGCCAAACAGGGGGCCAGAAACACCATATATTTT. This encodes CSAKQGARNTIYF.

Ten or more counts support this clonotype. CDR3 loop: CASSPLRTVTDTQYF. The CDR3 coding sequence is TGTGCCAGCAGCCCCCTCCGGACCGTCACAGATACGCAGTATTTT. The gene calls are TRBV5-5 and TRBJ2-3; D remains ambiguous. This CDR3 comprises 15 residues. Germline V gene lookup returns CDR1 SGHKS and CDR2 YYEKEE (reference sequence). V was trimmed by 4 bases and J by 2 bases, leaving 14 bases between them.

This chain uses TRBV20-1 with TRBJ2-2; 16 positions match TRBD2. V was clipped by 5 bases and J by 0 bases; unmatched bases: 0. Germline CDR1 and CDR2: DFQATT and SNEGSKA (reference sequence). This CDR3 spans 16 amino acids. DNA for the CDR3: TGCAGTGCTGGGACTAGCGGGGGGGCGAACACCGGGGAGCTGTTTTTT. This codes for CSAGTSGGANTGELFF.

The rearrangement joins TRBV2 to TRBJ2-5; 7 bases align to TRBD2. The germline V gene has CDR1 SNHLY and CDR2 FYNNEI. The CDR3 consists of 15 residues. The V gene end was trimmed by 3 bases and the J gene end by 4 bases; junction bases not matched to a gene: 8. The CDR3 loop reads CASSDGGILGETQYF. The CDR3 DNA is TGTGCCAGCAGTGACGGGGGGATCCTTGGAGAGACCCAGTACTTC.